The 15 T cell receptor beta chains below come from one sample, sequenced in a study of patients and donors after allogeneic stem cell transplantation. MiXCR, applied by TCRdb to the RT-PCR reads, yields one record per CDR3 protein. Counted here are 410,000 or so distinct CDR3 sequences, around 15% occurring once; the ten biggest clones make up 6.5% to 7.5%. Sequences were obtained from blood, either unsorted or a sorted T cell fraction (not recorded which). The receptors originated from a human donor who was either an allogeneic HSCT recipient or a stem cell or donor lymphocyte infusion donor (not recorded which). It is not recorded whose cells these are; they may come from a transplant donor.

This clonotype was picked up many times. The chain couples TRBV12-3 or TRBV12-4 to TRBJ1-5; 7 positions agree with TRBD1. There are 14 residues in the CDR3. With 1 base clipped from V and 6 bases from J, the junction kept 3 bases outside the gene matches. The CDR3 loop is CASSLGDSTQPQHF. CDR3 nucleotide sequence: TGTGCCAGCAGTTTAGGGGACAGTACTCAGCCCCAGCATTTT.

This clonotype appeared many times. V gene TRBV20-1 combines with J gene TRBJ1-1; D gene uncertain. The V gene's germline CDR1 is DFQATT and CDR2 SNEGSKA (reference sequence). The V end lost 6 bases, the J end lost 4 bases, and 15 bases lay between the germline ends. The CDR3 contains 13 residues. CDR3 nucleotides: TGCAGTGCAAGCCACGGCCGTAGCACTGAAGCTTTCTTT. Protein product: CSASHGRSTEAFF.

The CDR3 loop is CASSSLPMGAYGYTF. CDR3 nucleotide sequence: TGTGCCAGCAGTTCCCTCCCGATGGGCGCCTATGGCTACACCTTC. The genes are TRBV28 and TRBJ1-2; D unclear. From germline, CDR1 is MDHEN and CDR2 SYDVKM. V dropped 4 bases and J dropped 4 bases, with 16 bases sitting between them. This CDR3 region has 15 residues.

This sequence joins TRBV5-5 and TRBJ2-7; maybe TRBD2 (6 bases). The CDR3 runs 14 residues. Germline CDR1 and CDR2: SGHKS and YYEKEE (reference sequence). V was shortened by 6 bases and J by 2 bases, with 15 bases between the two germline ends. The CDR3 sequence is CASKLSSETYEQYF. The CDR3 coding sequence is TGTGCCAGCAAACTCTCTAGCGAGACCTACGAGCAGTACTTC.

This clonotype has more than one count but fewer than ten. The V and J genes are TRBV12-3 or TRBV12-4 and TRBJ2-1, with D possibly being TRBD2 (6 bases). V was shortened by 6 bases and J by 5 bases, with 14 bases between the two germline ends. The CDR3 covers 14 residues. CDR3 nucleotide sequence: TGTGCCAGCAGACTCCCTAGCGTTAACAATGAGCAGTTCTTC. Translating gives CASRLPSVNNEQFF.

This clonotype was picked up a small number of times. V is TRBV20-1 and J is TRBJ2-1, with D perhaps matching TRBD1 (6 bases). The CDR3 runs 11 residues. The germline V and J ends were trimmed by 5 bases and 8 bases, with 10 bases remaining between them. Looked up from germline, CDR1 is DFQATT and CDR2 is SNEGSKA (reference sequence). CDR3 sequence (DNA): TGCAGTGCTCAACAGGGTTATGAGCAGTTCTTC. Translating gives CSAQQGYEQFF.

This clonotype was seen repeatedly, ten times or more. The chain is built from TRBV12-3 or TRBV12-4 and TRBJ2-2; D gene unclear. With 3 bases removed from V and 7 bases from J, the gap between germline ends came to 12 bases. The CDR3 length is 14 residues. CDR3 nucleotides: TGTGCCAGCAGTTTTCAAGGTTTCCACGGGGAGCTGTTTTTT. Protein sequence: CASSFQGFHGELFF.

The chain recombines TRBV5-6 with TRBJ1-1, with D perhaps matching TRBD1 (6 bases). The CDR3 length is 15 residues. Germline V gives CDR1 SGHDT, CDR2 YYEEEE. Trimming stripped 1 base from V and 5 bases from J, with 15 bases between. CDR3 DNA: TGTGCCAGCAGCTTGTTTGGGGGGCGATGGACTGAAGCTTTCTTT. This translates into CASSLFGGRWTEAFF. Supplemented by reference TRBV5-6 and TRBJ1-1, the full variable domain reads DAGVTQSPTHLIKTRGQQVTLRCSPKSGHDTVSWYQQALGQGPQFIFQYYEEEERQRGNFPDRFSGHQFPNYSSELNVNALLLGDSALYLCASSLFGGRWTEAFFGQGTRLTVV.

The chain couples TRBV6-1 to TRBJ2-1, with a possible D match to TRBD1 (6 bases). Per the germline V gene, CDR1 is MNHNS and CDR2 is SASEGT. The CDR3 is made up of 13 amino acids. The V gene lost 7 bases and the J gene lost 6 bases, with 13 bases spanning the gap. CDR3 coding DNA: TGTGCCAGCAAACAGGGCGATATCAATGAGCAGTTCTTC. Its protein product is CASKQGDINEQFF.

CDR3 bases: TGTGCCAGCACCCGGGGAACCGCTCTTGGAGATACGCAGTATTTT. It codes for CASTRGTALGDTQYF. The chain has TRBV7-2 and TRBJ2-3; the D gene is possibly TRBD2 (5 bases). V was clipped by 7 bases and J by 5 bases, with 19 bases between them. The V gene's germline CDR1 is SGHTA and CDR2 FQGNSA. The CDR3 spans 15 residues.

This clonotype was observed a handful of times. The rearrangement joins TRBV2 to TRBJ2-1, with D hard to call. Germline V gene lookup returns CDR1 SNHLY and CDR2 FYNNEI. The CDR3 loop spans 12 amino acids. V lost 3 bases and J lost 7, with 7 bases in between. The CDR3 protein is CASSEEGNEQFF. In DNA form, the CDR3 reads TGTGCCAGCAGTGAGGAAGGAAATGAGCAGTTCTTC.

This clonotype was recorded a few times. The V gene is TRBV12-5, the J gene TRBJ2-1; TRBD2 matches 13 bases. CDR1 LGHNT and CDR2 FRNRAP come from the germline V gene. V was clipped by 6 bases and J by 3 bases; unmatched bases: 2. The CDR3 has 15 residues. In DNA, the CDR3 is TGTGCTAGTGGCAGGACTAGCGGGAGCTACAATGAGCAGTTCTTC. Its translation is CASGRTSGSYNEQFF. Filled out from reference TRBV12-5 and TRBJ2-1, the complete variable domain reads DARVTQTPRHKVTEMGQEVTMRCQPILGHNTVFWYRQTMMQGLELLAYFRNRAPLDDSGMPKDRFSAEMPDATLATLKIQPSEPRDSAVYFCASGRTSGSYNEQFFGPGTRLTVL.

The rearrangement links TRBV18 to TRBJ1-1; the match to TRBD1 covers 8 bases. J gave up 2 bases and V 2 bases, and 13 bases lay outside the gene matches. CDR3 length equals 18 residues. Germline CDR1 KGHSH, CDR2 LQKENI. The CDR3 region has the DNA TGTGCCAGCTCACCATTGTCACAGGGGGGGTTCCACAACACTGAAGCTTTCTTT. Translated: CASSPLSQGGFHNTEAFF. Supplemented by reference TRBV18 and TRBJ1-1, the full variable domain reads NAGVMQNPRHLVRRRGQEARLRCSPMKGHSHVYWYRQLPEEGLKFMVYLQKENIIDESGMPKERFSAEFPKEGPSILRIQQVVRGDSAAYFCASSPLSQGGFHNTEAFFGQGTRLTVV.

This clonotype was picked up a small number of times. This sequence joins TRBV6-1 and TRBJ1-6, with 8 positions matching TRBD1. V was clipped by 6 bases and J by 10 bases; unmatched bases: 11. The germline gives CDR1 MNHNS, CDR2 SASEGT. The CDR3 consists of 15 residues. In nucleotides, the CDR3 is TGTGCCAGCAGCCCGGGACAGGTCATCCAATCACCCCTCCACTTT. Encoded protein: CASSPGQVIQSPLHF.

This clonotype occurred a few times. The genes are TRBV12-3 or TRBV12-4 and TRBJ1-2; D may be TRBD1 (6 bases). The CDR3 is made up of 14 amino acids. Trimming shortened V by 3 bases and J by 5 bases, and 13 bases separated the two germline ends. The CDR3 bases are TGTGCCAGCAGTTTGTACGGGGGCGCATATGGCTACACCTTC. Translation gives CASSLYGGAYGYTF.